These T cell receptor beta chains were read from a single sample in a study of Graves' ophthalmopathy and Graves' hyperthyroidism. TCRdb recomputed calls from the multiplex PCR reads with MiXCR, one row per CDR3 protein. The sample consists of about 700,000 distinct CDR3 sequences, roughly two fifths of them appearing once. The sample consisted of peripheral blood. These receptors were collected from an adult man with Graves' ophthalmopathy. Both conserved end residues are part of each CDR3. The D gene is left open where the match is weak. Rows may omit the clone size; those that give it use once, few, many or a size class.

TRBV15	TRBJ1-1	TRBD1	many	CATNSQGALTEAFF	TGTGCCACCAACTCACAGGGGGCTCTGACTGAAGCTTTCTTT
TRBV19	TRBJ1-5	-	many	CASSSGWRRSRNQPQHF	TGTGCCAGTAGTTCAGGGTGGCGACGGTCTCGCAATCAGCCCCAGCATTTT
TRBV10-3	TRBJ2-2	TRBD2	few	CATRSGRAGTGELFF	TGTGCCACCCGTAGCGGGAGGGCCGGGACCGGGGAGCTGTTTTTT
TRBV7-9	TRBJ2-5	-	many	CASSLVSPAQTQYF	TGTGCCAGCAGCTTAGTTTCCCCAGCCCAGACCCAGTACTTC
TRBV29-1	TRBJ1-5	-	-	CSVGLARQETQHF	TGCAGCGTTGGGCTAGCGAGACAAGAGACCCAGCATTTT
TRBV24-1	TRBJ2-5	-	-	CATSGITQPQYF	TGTGCCACCAGTGGAATCACTCAGCCCCAGTACTTC
TRBV14	TRBJ2-6	TRBD1	-	CASSQELGQEFSGANVLTF	TGTGCCAGCAGCCAAGAGTTGGGACAGGAATTCTCTGGGGCCAACGTCCTGACTTTC
TRBV7-3	TRBJ2-2	-	few	CASSLHLDGGELFF	TGTGCCAGCAGCTTACACCTGGATGGAGGGGAGCTGTTTTTT
TRBV7-9	TRBJ1-1	-	many	CASSLDPSGNTEAFF	TGTGCCAGCAGCTTAGATCCGTCGGGCAACACTGAAGCTTTCTTT
TRBV4-1	TRBJ1-2	-	once	CASSHGRAGYGYTF	TGCGCCAGCAGCCATGGCAGGGCTGGCTATGGCTACACCTTC
TRBV29-1	TRBJ1-4	TRBD1	-	CSARDRGRNEKLFF	TGCAGTGCTAGAGACAGGGGGCGGAATGAAAAACTGTTTTTT
TRBV7-9	TRBJ2-5	-	many	CASSPEGGETQYF	TGTGCCAGCAGCCCTGAGGGAGGCGAGACCCAGTACTTC
TRBV9	TRBJ1-1	-	-	CASRAGCLNTEAFF	TGTGCCAGCAGGGCAGGGTGTTTGAACACTGAAGCTTTCTTT
TRBV3-1	TRBJ2-2	-	few	CASSQAEHAVHTGELFF	TGTGCCAGCAGCCAAGCAGAACATGCGGTTCATACCGGGGAGCTGTTTTTT
TRBV2	TRBJ2-5	-	many	CASSEAERKQETQYF	TGTGCCAGCAGTGAAGCCGAGCGGAAACAAGAGACCCAGTACTTC
TRBV25-1	TRBJ2-7	-	-	CARGPRSDYEQYF	TGTGCTAGAGGTCCCAGGAGCGACTACGAGCAGTACTTC
TRBV6-6	TRBJ2-7	TRBD2	-	CASRAGLAAFEQYF	TGTGCCAGCAGGGCGGGACTAGCTGCTTTCGAGCAGTACTTC
TRBV12-3/TRBV12-4	TRBJ2-2	-	once	CASRLVGTRELFF	TGTGCCAGCAGGCTGGTTGGCACCAGGGAGCTGTTTTTT
TRBV5-1	TRBJ1-1	-	-	CASSMGQTNTEAFF	TGCGCCAGCAGTATGGGCCAAACAAACACTGAAGCTTTCTTT
TRBV5-1	TRBJ2-7	TRBD2	-	CASSLLAGVDEQYF	TGCGCCAGCAGCTTACTAGCGGGAGTGGACGAGCAGTACTTC
TRBV10-3	TRBJ2-7	-	many	CAIQQVQGSSYEQYF	TGTGCCATCCAACAAGTTCAGGGAAGCTCCTACGAGCAGTACTTC
TRBV7-2	TRBJ2-7	-	-	CASSLGGTKSSYEQYF	TGTGCCAGCAGCTTGGGCGGGACAAAGAGCTCCTACGAGCAGTACTTC
TRBV19	TRBJ1-5	-	few	CASSIELYSNQPQHF	TGTGCCAGTAGTATCGAACTTTATAGCAATCAGCCCCAGCATTTT
TRBV29-1	TRBJ1-1	-	many	CSVADSNLMNTEAFF	TGCAGCGTTGCAGACAGCAATTTGATGAACACTGAAGCTTTCTTT
TRBV2	TRBJ2-2	TRBD2	many	CASRMGLGIAGELFF	TGTGCCAGCAGGATGGGACTAGGTATAGCCGGGGAGCTGTTTTTT
TRBV29-1	TRBJ2-2	TRBD2	-	CSAYSGRAGELFF	TGCAGCGCCTATAGCGGGAGAGCCGGGGAGCTGTTTTTT
TRBV12-3/TRBV12-4	TRBJ1-2	-	many	CASSSVETNYGYTF	TGTGCCAGCAGCAGCGTGGAGACTAACTATGGCTACACCTTC
TRBV20-1	TRBJ1-1	-	few	CSARARGRIPMNTEAFF	TGCAGTGCTAGAGCACGAGGAAGAATCCCCATGAACACTGAAGCTTTCTTT
TRBV7-9	TRBJ2-1	TRBD1	-	CASSLGTGIARGEQFF	TGTGCCAGCAGCTTAGGGACAGGGATAGCGCGGGGTGAGCAGTTCTTC
TRBV11-2	TRBJ1-1	-	many	CASSPAGGRANTEAFF	TGTGCCAGCAGCCCCGCTGGGGGACGGGCGAACACTGAAGCTTTCTTT
TRBV9	TRBJ2-7	TRBD1	-	CASNKGQGAGELYF	TGTGCCAGCAATAAGGGACAGGGGGCCGGGGAGCTGTACTTC
TRBV10-3	TRBJ1-1	-	many	CASSRQVNTEAFF	TGTGCCAGCAGCCGACAGGTTAACACTGAAGCTTTCTTT
TRBV12-3/TRBV12-4	TRBJ2-5	TRBD1	many	CASSLTGGAKTQYF	TGTGCCAGCAGTTTAACAGGGGGCGCAAAGACCCAGTACTTC
TRBV14	TRBJ2-5	TRBD2	many	CASSRGTSGRKTQYF	TGTGCCAGCAGCCGAGGGACTAGCGGGAGAAAGACCCAGTACTTC
TRBV7-2	TRBJ1-5	-	few	CASSLAWVGAGDQPQHF	TGTGCCAGCAGCTTAGCGTGGGTGGGGGCAGGTGATCAGCCCCAGCATTTT
TRBV5-6	TRBJ2-7	-	many	CASSSGTRQDYEQYF	TGTGCCAGCAGCTCCGGGACTCGGCAGGACTACGAGCAGTACTTC
TRBV15	TRBJ1-2	-	-	CATSSEPGHDYGYTF	TGTGCCACCAGCAGTGAGCCGGGACACGACTATGGCTACACCTTC
TRBV10-3	TRBJ2-6	-	many	CAISGPLSERPSGANVLTF	TGTGCCATCTCCGGTCCCCTTTCCGAACGCCCCTCTGGGGCCAACGTCCTGACTTTC
TRBV7-9	TRBJ2-5	TRBD2	many	CASSFRAGGQETQYF	TGTGCCAGCAGCTTCCGGGCGGGGGGGCAGGAGACCCAGTACTTC
TRBV10-3	TRBJ1-2	-	many	CASIDSPNYGYTF	TGTGCCAGCATAGACAGCCCTAACTATGGCTACACCTTC
TRBV10-2	TRBJ1-4	-	many	CASSELNSGGKLFF	TGCGCCAGCAGTGAGTTGAATTCGGGTGGAAAACTGTTTTTT
TRBV9	TRBJ2-7	-	-	CASSYGITYEQYF	TGTGCCAGTAGCTACGGGATAACCTACGAGCAGTACTTC
TRBV2	TRBJ1-5	-	-	CASSLGTWGNQPQHF	TGTGCCAGCAGTCTTGGGACATGGGGAAATCAGCCCCAGCATTTT